The 10 T cell receptor beta chains below were found in one sample sequenced in a study of OX40 agonist ivuxolimab in advanced cancers. Library generation was performed with the immunoSEQ multiplex PCR assay. Here the immuneACCESS table is served through TCRdb, limited to in-frame sequences with V and J called. Missing clones are a known gap in these copies; in checked studies unresolved V genes cover under half, and the rest lacks a known reason. Present in this sample are about 58,000 clones, 75% to 90% of which were seen just once. The ten largest clones represent less than 0.85% of the sample. The source material was CD4+ or CD8+ T cells sorted from blood, sampled in a trial of the OX40 agonist ivuxolimab. Source of these receptors: an adult with an advanced solid tumor such as melanoma, head and neck, liver or kidney cancer.

The chain uses TRBV20-1 and TRBJ2-1; D remains ambiguous. The germline CDR1 and CDR2 sequences are DFQATT and SNEGSKA (reference sequence). Trimming stripped 6 bases from V and 6 bases from J, with 9 bases between. The CDR3 runs to 11 residues. The CDR3 bases are TGCAGTGCGACCAGGATCAATGAGCAGTTCTTC. Translation gives CSATRINEQFF.

This chain's CDR3 is CASSERSGTPTEAFF. The CDR3 nucleotides read TGTGCCAGCAGTGAAAGGTCGGGGACACCAACTGAAGCTTTCTTT. The chain uses TRBV2 and TRBJ1-1, with a tentative D call TRBD1 (6 bases). The CDR3 has 15 amino acids. V was clipped by 2 bases and J by 5 bases, with 15 bases between them. CDR1 and CDR2 from the germline V gene are SNHLY and FYNNEI.

This clone was detected only a few times. The chain recombines TRBV30 with TRBJ2-2; 10 nucleotides align to TRBD1. V lost 1 base, J lost 4 bases, and 9 bases stayed unmatched. Looked up from germline, CDR1 is GTSNPN and CDR2 is SVGIG (reference sequence). This CDR3 has 17 amino acids. The CDR3 DNA reads as TGTGCCTGGAGTGGCCGGGACAGGGGTAAGGGCACCGGGGAGCTGTTTTTT. It codes for CAWSGRDRGKGTGELFF.

This clone has just one count. V usage is TRBV29-1 and J usage is TRBJ1-2, with D uncertain. Germline CDR1 SQVTM, CDR2 ANQGSEA. This CDR3 has 12 residues. Between the trimmed V and J ends, which lost 1 base and 0 bases, there was a span of 3 bases. Here the CDR3 reads CSVEGSNYGYTF. The DNA for the CDR3 is TGCAGCGTTGAAGGATCTAACTATGGCTACACCTTC.

CDR3 sequence (DNA): TGCAGTGTCCAGAGGTCAGAGACCCAGTACTTC. Encoded protein: CSVQRSETQYF. This chain links TRBV20-1 with TRBJ2-5; D is ambiguous. Germline values: CDR1 DFQATT, CDR2 SNEGSKA (reference sequence). This CDR3 region has 11 residues. Trimming removed 7 bases from V and 4 bases from J, with 10 bases in between.

The table lists this clone with a count of one. This rearrangement joins TRBV27 to TRBJ1-6, with a weak D call TRBD1 (5 bases). Trimming stripped 6 bases from V and 5 bases from J, with 11 bases between. The CDR3 consists of 14 residues. Germline V gene lookup returns CDR1 MNHEY and CDR2 SMNVEV (reference sequence). The CDR3 protein is CASSDRFNNSPLHF. The DNA of the CDR3 is TGTGCCAGCAGCGACAGATTTAATAATTCACCCCTCCACTTT.

The chain couples TRBV9 to TRBJ2-5; the match to TRBD2 covers 7 bases. CDR1 SGDLS and CDR2 YYNGEE come from the germline V gene. Germline trimming cut 0 bases from V and 2 bases from J; bases unmatched to any gene: 7. The CDR3 has 16 amino acids. The CDR3 is CASSVGGGLPQETQYF. Written as DNA, the CDR3 is TGTGCCAGCAGCGTAGGCGGGGGACTCCCGCAAGAGACCCAGTACTTC.

The chain joins TRBV7-2 to TRBJ2-7; D is possibly TRBD1 (5 bases). Trimming left V 2 bases short and J 3 bases short, with 8 bases between. The CDR3 totals 13 residues. In germline, CDR1 is SGHTA, CDR2 FQGNSA. The CDR3 here is CASSLNTGYEQYF. CDR3 sequence (DNA): TGTGCCAGCAGCTTAAACACAGGCTACGAGCAGTACTTC.

This rearrangement joins TRBV28 to TRBJ2-1; 7 bases fit TRBD2. Trimming took 5 bases from V and 5 from J; bases not matched to a gene: 6. This CDR3 is built from 14 residues. Germline V gene sequence: CDR1 MDHEN, CDR2 SYDVKM. CDR3 residues: CASSPSGNHNEQFF. CDR3 nucleotide sequence: TGTGCCAGCAGTCCAAGCGGGAATCACAATGAGCAGTTCTTC. Full variable domain (rest looked up from reference TRBV28 and TRBJ2-1): DVKVTQSSRYLVKRTGEKVFLECVQDMDHENMFWYRQDPGLGLRLIYFSYDVKMKEKGDIPEGYSVSREKKERFSLILESASTNQTSMYLCASSPSGNHNEQFFGPGTRLTVL.

The CDR3 bases are TGTGCCAGCAGCATAACAGATACGGACGGAAATGGAAACACCATATATTTT. It encodes CASSITDTDGNGNTIYF. The chain couples TRBV21-1 to TRBJ1-3. TRBV21-1 is flagged as a pseudogene. The CDR3 runs 17 residues.